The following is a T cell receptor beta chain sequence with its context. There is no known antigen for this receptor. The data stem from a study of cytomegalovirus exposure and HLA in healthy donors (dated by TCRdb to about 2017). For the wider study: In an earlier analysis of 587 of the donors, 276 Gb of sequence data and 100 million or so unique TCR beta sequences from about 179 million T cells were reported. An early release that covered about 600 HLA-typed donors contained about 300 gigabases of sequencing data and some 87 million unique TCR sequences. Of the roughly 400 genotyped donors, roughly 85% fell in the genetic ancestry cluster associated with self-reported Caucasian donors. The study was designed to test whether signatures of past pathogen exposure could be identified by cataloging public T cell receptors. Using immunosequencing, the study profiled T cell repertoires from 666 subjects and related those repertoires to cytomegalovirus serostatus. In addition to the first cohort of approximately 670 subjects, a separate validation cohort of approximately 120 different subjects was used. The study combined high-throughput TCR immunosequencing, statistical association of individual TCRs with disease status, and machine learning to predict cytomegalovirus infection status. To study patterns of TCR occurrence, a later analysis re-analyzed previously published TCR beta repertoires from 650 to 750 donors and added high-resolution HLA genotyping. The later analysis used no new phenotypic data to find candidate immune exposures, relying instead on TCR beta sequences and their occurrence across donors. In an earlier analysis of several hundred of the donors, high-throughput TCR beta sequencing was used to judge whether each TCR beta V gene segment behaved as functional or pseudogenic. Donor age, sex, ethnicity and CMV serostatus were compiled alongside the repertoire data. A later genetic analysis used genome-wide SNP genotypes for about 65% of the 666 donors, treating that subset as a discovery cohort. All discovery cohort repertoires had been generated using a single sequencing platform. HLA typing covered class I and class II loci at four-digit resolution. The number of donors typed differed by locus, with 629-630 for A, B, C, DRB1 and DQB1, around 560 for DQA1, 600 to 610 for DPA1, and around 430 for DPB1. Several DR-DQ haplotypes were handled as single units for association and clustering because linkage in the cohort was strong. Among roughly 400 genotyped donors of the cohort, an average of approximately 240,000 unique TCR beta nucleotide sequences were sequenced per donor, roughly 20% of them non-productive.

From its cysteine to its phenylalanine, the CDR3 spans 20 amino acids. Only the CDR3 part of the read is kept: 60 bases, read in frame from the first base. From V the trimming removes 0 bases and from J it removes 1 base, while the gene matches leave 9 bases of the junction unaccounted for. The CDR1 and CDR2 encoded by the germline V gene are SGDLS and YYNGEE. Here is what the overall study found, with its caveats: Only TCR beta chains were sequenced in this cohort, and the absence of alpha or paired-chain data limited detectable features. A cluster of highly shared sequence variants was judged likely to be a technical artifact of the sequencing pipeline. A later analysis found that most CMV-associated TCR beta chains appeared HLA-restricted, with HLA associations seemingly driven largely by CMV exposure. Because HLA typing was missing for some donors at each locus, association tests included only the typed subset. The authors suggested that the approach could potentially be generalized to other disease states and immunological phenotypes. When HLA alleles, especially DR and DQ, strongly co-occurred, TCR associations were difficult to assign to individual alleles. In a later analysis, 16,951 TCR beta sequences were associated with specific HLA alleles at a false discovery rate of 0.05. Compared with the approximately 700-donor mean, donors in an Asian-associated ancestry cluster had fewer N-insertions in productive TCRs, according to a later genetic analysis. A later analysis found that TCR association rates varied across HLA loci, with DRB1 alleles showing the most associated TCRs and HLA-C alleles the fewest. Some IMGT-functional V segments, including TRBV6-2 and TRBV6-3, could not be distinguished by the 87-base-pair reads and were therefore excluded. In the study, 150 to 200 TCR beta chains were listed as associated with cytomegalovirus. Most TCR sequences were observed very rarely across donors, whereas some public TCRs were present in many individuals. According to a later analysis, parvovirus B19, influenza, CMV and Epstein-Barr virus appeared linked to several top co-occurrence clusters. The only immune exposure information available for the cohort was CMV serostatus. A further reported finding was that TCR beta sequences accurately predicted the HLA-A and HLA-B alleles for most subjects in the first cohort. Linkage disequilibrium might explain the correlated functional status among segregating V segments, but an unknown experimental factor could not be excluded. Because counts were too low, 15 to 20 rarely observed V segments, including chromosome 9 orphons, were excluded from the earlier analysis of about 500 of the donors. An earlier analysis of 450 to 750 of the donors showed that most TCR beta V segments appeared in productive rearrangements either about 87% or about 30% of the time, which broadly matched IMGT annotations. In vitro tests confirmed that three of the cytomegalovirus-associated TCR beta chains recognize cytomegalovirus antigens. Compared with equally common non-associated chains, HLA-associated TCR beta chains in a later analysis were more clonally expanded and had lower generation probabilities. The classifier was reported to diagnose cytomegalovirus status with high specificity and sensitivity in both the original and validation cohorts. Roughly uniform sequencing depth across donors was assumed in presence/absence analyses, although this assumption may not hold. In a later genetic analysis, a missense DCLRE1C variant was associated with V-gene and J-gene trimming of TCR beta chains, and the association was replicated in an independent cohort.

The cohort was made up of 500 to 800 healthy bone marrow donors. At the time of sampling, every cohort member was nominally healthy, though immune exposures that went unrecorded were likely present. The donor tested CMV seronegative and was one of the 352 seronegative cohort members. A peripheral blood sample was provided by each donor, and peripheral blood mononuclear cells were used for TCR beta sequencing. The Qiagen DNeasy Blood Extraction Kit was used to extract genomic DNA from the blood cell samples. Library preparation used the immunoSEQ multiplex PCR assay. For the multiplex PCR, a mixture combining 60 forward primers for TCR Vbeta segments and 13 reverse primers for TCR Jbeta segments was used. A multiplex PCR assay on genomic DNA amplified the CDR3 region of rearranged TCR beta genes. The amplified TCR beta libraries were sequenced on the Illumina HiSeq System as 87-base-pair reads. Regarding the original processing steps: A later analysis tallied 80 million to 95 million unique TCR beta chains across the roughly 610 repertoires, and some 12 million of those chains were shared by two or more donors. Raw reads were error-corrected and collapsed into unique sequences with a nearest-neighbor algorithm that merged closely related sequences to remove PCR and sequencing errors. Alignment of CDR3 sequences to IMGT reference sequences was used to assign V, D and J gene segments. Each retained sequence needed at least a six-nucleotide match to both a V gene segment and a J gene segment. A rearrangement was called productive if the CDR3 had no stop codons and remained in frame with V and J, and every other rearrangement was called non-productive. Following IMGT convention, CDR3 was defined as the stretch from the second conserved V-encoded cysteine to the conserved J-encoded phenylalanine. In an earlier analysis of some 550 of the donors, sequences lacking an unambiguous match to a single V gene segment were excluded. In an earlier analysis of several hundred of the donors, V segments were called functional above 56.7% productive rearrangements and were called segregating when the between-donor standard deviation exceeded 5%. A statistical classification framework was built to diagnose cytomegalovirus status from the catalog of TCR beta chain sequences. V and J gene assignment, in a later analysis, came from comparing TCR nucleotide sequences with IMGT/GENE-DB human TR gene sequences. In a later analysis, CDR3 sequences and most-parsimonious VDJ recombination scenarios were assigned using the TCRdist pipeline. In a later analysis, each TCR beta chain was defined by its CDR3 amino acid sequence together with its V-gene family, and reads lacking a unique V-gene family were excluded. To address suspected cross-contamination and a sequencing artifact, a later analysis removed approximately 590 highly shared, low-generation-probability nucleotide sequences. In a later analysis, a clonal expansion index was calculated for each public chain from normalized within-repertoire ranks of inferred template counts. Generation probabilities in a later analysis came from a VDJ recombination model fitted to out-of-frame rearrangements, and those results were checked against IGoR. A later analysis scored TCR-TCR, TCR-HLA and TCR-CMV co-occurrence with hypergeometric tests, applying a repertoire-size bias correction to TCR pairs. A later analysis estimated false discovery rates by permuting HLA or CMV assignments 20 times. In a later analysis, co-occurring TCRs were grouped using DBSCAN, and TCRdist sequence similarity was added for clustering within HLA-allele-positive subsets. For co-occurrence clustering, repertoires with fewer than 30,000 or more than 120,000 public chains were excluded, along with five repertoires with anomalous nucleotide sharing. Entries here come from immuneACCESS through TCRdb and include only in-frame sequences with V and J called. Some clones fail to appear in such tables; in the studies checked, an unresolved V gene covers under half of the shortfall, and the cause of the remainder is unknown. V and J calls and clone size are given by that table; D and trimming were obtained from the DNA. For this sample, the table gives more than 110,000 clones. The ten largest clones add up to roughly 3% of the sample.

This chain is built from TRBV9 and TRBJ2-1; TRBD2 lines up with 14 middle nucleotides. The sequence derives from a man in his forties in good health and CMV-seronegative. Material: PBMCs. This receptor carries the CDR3 CASSVGDRLAGGQSYNEQFF. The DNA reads TGTGCCAGCAGCGTAGGGGACCGACTAGCGGGGGGGCAATCCTACAATGAGCAGTTCTTC.